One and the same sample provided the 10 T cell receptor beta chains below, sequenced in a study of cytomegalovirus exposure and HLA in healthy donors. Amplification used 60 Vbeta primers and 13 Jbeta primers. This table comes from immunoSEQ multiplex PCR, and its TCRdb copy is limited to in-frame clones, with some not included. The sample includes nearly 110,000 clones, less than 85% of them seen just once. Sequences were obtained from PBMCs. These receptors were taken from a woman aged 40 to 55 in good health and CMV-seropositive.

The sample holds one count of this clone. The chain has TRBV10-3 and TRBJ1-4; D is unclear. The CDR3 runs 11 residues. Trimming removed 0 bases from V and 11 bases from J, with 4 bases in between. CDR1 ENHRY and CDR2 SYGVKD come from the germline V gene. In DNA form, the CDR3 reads TGTGCCATCAGTGAGTCGGGCAAACTGTTTTTT. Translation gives CAISESGKLFF.

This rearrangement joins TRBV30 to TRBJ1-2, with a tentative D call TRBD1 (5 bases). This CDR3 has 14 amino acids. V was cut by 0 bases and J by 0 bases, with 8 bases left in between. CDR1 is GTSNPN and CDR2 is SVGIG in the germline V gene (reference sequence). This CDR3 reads CAWSVGPSNYGYTF. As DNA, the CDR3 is TGTGCCTGGAGTGTGGGGCCATCTAACTATGGCTACACCTTC.

In DNA form, the CDR3 reads TGTGCCAGCAGTTCCGGGACTCCGGGGAACTACGAGCAGTACTTC. This sequence encodes CASSSGTPGNYEQYF. V usage is TRBV2 and J usage is TRBJ2-7; D is perhaps TRBD2 (6 bases). This CDR3 region has 15 residues. Per the germline V gene, CDR1 is SNHLY and CDR2 is FYNNEI. Trimming took 5 bases from V and 3 from J, leaving 17 bases between them.

CDR3 nucleotides: TGCGCCAGCAGCCAAGGGTCGTCGGGGGAAAAACTGTTTTTT. Amino acids: CASSQGSSGEKLFF. V gene TRBV5-1 combines with J gene TRBJ1-4; D call uncertain. The CDR3 has 14 amino acids. Trimming took 4 bases from V and 8 from J, leaving 15 bases between them. CDR1 is SGHRS, CDR2 YFSETQ, per germline.

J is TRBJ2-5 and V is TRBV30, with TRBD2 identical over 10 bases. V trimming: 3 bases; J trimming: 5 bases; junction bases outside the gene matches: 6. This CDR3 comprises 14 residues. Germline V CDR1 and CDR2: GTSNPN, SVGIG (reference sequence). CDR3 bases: TGTGCCTGGAGGGAGCGGGGGGGCCTGGAGACCCAGTACTTC. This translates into CAWRERGGLETQYF.

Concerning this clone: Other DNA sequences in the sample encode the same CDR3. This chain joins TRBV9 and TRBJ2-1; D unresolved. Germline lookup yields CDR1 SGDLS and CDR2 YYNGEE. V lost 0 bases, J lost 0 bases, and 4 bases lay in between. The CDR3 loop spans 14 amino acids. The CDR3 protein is CASSVGSSYNEQFF. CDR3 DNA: TGTGCCAGCAGCGTAGGGAGCTCCTACAATGAGCAGTTCTTC.

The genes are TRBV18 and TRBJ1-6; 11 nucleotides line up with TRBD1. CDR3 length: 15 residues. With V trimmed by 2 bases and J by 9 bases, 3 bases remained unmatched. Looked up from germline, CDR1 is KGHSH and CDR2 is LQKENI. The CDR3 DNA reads TGTGCCAGCTCACCAGGGACAGGGGGAGGTTCACCCCTCCACTTT. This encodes CASSPGTGGGSPLHF.

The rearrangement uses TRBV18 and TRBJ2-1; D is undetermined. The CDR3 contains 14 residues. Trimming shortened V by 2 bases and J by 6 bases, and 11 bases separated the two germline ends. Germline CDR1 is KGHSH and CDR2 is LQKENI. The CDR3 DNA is TGTGCCAGCTCACCAAGCCGTGACTCCAATGAGCAGTTCTTC. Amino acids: CASSPSRDSNEQFF. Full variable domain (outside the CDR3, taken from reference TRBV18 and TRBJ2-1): NAGVMQNPRHLVRRRGQEARLRCSPMKGHSHVYWYRQLPEEGLKFMVYLQKENIIDESGMPKERFSAEFPKEGPSILRIQQVVRGDSAAYFCASSPSRDSNEQFFGPGTRLTVL.

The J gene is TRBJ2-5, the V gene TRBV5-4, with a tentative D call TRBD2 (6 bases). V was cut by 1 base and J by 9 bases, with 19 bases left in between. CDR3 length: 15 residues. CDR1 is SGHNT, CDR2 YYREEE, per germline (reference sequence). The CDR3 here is CASSLTGRNRIAQYF. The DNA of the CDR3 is TGTGCCAGCAGCTTGACTGGGAGGAATAGGATCGCCCAGTACTTC.

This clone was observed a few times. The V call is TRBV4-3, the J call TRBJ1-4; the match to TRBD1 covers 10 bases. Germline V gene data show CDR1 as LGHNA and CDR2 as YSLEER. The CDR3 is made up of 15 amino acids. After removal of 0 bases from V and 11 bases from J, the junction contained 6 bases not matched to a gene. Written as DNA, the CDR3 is TGCGCCAGCAGCCAAGAGGACAGGGGGATTGGGAAACTGTTTTTT. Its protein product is CASSQEDRGIGKLFF.